The 6 T cell receptor beta chains listed next were all sequenced from one sample in a study of blood T cell repertoires in COVID-19. Generated by immunoSEQ multiplex PCR, the TCRdb table keeps only in-frame clones and is missing some. Of around 170,000 clones in the sample, around 83% were seen once. Sequencing used peripheral blood. These receptors all come from a middle-aged woman with acute or convalescent COVID-19.

The V call is TRBV3-1 (or the pseudogene TRBV3-2), the J call TRBJ2-3; D is undetermined. The CDR3 is 17 amino acids. Trimming took 0 bases from V and 0 from J, leaving 13 bases between them. Germline CDR1 is LGHDT and CDR2 is YNNKEL (reference sequence). In DNA, the CDR3 is TGTGCCAGCAGCCAAGAATTGGGCGATTCTAGCACAGATACGCAGTATTTT. This codes for CASSQELGDSSTDTQYF.

The chain is built from TRBV28 and TRBJ2-7, with D perhaps matching TRBD1 (6 bases). Germline V gene sequence: CDR1 MDHEN, CDR2 SYDVKM. V was clipped by 5 bases and J by 4 bases, with 21 bases between them. The CDR3 loop spans 16 amino acids. The CDR3 reads CASSLREVGTNYEQYF. Written as DNA, the CDR3 is TGTGCCAGCAGTCTAAGAGAAGTCGGGACAAATTACGAGCAGTACTTC. The full variable domain, completed using reference TRBV28 and TRBJ2-7, is DVKVTQSSRYLVKRTGEKVFLECVQDMDHENMFWYRQDPGLGLRLIYFSYDVKMKEKGDIPEGYSVSREKKERFSLILESASTNQTSMYLCASSLREVGTNYEQYFGPGTRLTVT.

This chain joins TRBV5-1 and TRBJ2-7, with 9 bases fitting TRBD2. The CDR3 totals 15 residues. The germline V gene encodes CDR1 SGHRS and CDR2 YFSETQ. Losses at the gene ends were 0 bases for V and 6 bases for J; bases not matched to a gene: 7. The CDR3 reads CASSLGPASGAEQYF. CDR3 DNA sequence: TGCGCCAGCAGCTTGGGACCGGCTAGCGGGGCCGAGCAGTACTTC.

V and J are TRBV27 and TRBJ2-7; D gene unclear. CDR3 size: 16 residues. Germline V gene sequence: CDR1 MNHEY, CDR2 SMNVEV (reference sequence). V lost 0 bases and J 0 bases, leaving 12 bases between the germline ends. CDR3 protein: CASSLSTPWSSYEQYF. In DNA, the CDR3 is TGTGCCAGCAGTTTATCCACACCATGGAGCTCCTACGAGCAGTACTTC.

The chain combines TRBV2 with TRBJ1-2; D is undetermined. Between the trimmed V and J ends, which lost 9 bases and 1 base, there was a span of 15 bases. The CDR3 extends over 14 amino acids. CDR1 and CDR2 (germline): SNHLY, FYNNEI. The CDR3 loop reads CASTLQIHNYGYTF. CDR3 DNA sequence: TGTGCCAGTACGTTACAGATACATAACTATGGCTACACCTTC. Filled out from reference TRBV2 and TRBJ1-2, the complete variable domain reads EPEVTQTPSHQVTQMGQEVILRCVPISNHLYFYWYRQILGQKVEFLVSFYNNEISEKSEIFDDQFSVERPDGSNFTLKIRSTKLEDSAMYFCASTLQIHNYGYTFGSGTRLTVV.

The CDR3 loop is CASSPTGLAVEQFF. The CDR3 region has the DNA TGCGCCAGCAGCCCGACAGGGCTGGCGGTTGAGCAGTTCTTC. The chain has TRBV4-1 and TRBJ2-1; 7 bases line up with TRBD1. V dropped 4 bases and J dropped 9; count of bases not matched to a gene: 9. The CDR3 totals 14 residues. Germline CDR1 reads MGHRA; CDR2 reads YSYEKL.